This T cell receptor beta chain was obtained from a study of OX40 agonist ivuxolimab in advanced cancers. Study background: The dose-escalation group included hepatocellular carcinoma, melanoma, renal cell carcinoma and head and neck cancer. The mean age was about 57 years, ranging from roughly 23 to 79, with around four fifths of participants male.

Study-wide results and caveats: The authors also found low normalized T-cell clonal expansion in some nonresponders. More expanded clones were found, on average, in CD8+ than in CD4+ T cells.

Details on this clone: Its antigen is still unknown.

Only in-frame clones appear in the TCRdb table, and some are missing; sequencing was by immunoSEQ multiplex PCR. This table holds 80,000 or so clones, 90% found once. The germline CDR1 and CDR2 sequences are MNHNS and SASEGT. There are 14 residues in the CDR3. V gave up 5 bases and J gave up 6 bases, with 16 bases separating them. The genes are TRBV6-1 and TRBJ1-2, with D hard to call. This TCR derives from an adult with an advanced solid tumor such as melanoma, head and neck, liver or kidney cancer. The input for sequencing was CD4+ or CD8+ T cells sorted from blood, taken in a trial of the OX40 agonist ivuxolimab. The CDR3 bases are TGTGCCAGCAGTTCACGGGTTATCTATGATGGCTACACCTTC. Protein product: CASSSRVIYDGYTF.